This entry lists 29 T cell receptor beta chains sequenced from one sample in a study of cytomegalovirus exposure and HLA in healthy donors. The PCR had 60 Vbeta and 13 Jbeta primers. Profiling relied on immunoSEQ multiplex PCR, and the TCRdb table lists in-frame clones only, not all of them. The table shows some 140,000 clones, with less than 80% occurring only once. Sequences were obtained from PBMCs. The receptors originated from a young man in good health and CMV-seronegative.

The chain is built from TRBV25-1 and TRBJ2-6, with no clear D. CDR1 MGHDK and CDR2 SYGVNS come from the germline V gene. Trimming took off 8 bases at V and 0 bases at J, with 11 bases between the two ends. The CDR3 spans 15 residues. This chain's CDR3 is CASSSRVSGANVLTF. CDR3 in DNA: TGTGCCAGCTCCTCCCGGGTCTCTGGGGCCAACGTCCTGACTTTC.

The gene calls are TRBV7-2 and TRBJ2-2; D is ambiguous. Trimming stripped 7 bases from V and 6 bases from J, with 12 bases between. In germline, CDR1 is SGHTA, CDR2 FQGNSA. The CDR3 runs 13 residues. In DNA, the CDR3 is TGTGCCAGCACCCGAGACTCCCCCGGGGAGCTGTTTTTT. Its protein product is CASTRDSPGELFF.

CDR3 coding DNA: TGTGCCAGCAGTTCCCCTCCGGGACAGGGCTCCTACGAGCAGTACTTC. Its translation: CASSSPPGQGSYEQYF. V and J are TRBV28 and TRBJ2-5, with TRBD1 identical over 9 bases. Matching the DNA end better, TRBJ2-7 makes the J call doubtful. CDR3 length: 16 residues. Germline assignment: CDR1 MDHEN and CDR2 SYDVKM.

The chain has TRBV9 and TRBJ1-6; D gene uncertain. CDR1 is SGDLS, CDR2 YYNGEE, per germline. The CDR3 length is 18 residues. Trimming took off 0 bases at V and 1 base at J, with 14 bases between the two ends. The CDR3 is CASSVGAAGKSYNSPLHF. CDR3 sequence (DNA): TGTGCCAGCAGCGTAGGGGCGGCGGGAAAGTCCTATAATTCACCCCTCCACTTT.

The chain couples TRBV5-6 to TRBJ2-1; TRBD1 might be the D (6 bases). Germline V gives CDR1 SGHDT, CDR2 YYEEEE. CDR3 length equals 14 residues. Trimming pared 0 bases from V and 4 bases from J, leaving 8 bases between. The CDR3 coding sequence is TGTGCCAGCAGCTTGGGCCAGGGGTACAATGAGCAGTTCTTC. As protein: CASSLGQGYNEQFF.

DNA for the CDR3: TGCAGCGCTCAACTTCCGGGACTAGGGCGTGAGCAGTTCTTC. It translates to CSAQLPGLGREQFF. The genes are TRBV29-1 and TRBJ2-1; 8 bases agree with TRBD2. The CDR3 sequence is 14 residues long. Germline trimming cut 7 bases from V and 9 bases from J; bases unmatched to any gene: 14. The germline CDR1 and CDR2 sequences are SQVTM and ANQGSEA.

The chain recombines TRBV18 with TRBJ2-3; D unclear. Trimming pared 3 bases from V and 2 bases from J, leaving 9 bases between. CDR3 length equals 14 residues. Germline CDR1 KGHSH, CDR2 LQKENI. The CDR3 is CASSPNQLTDTQYF. The CDR3 DNA sequence: TGTGCCAGCTCACCTAATCAACTCACAGATACGCAGTATTTT.

For this clone: The junction shows a germline mismatch at one end, possibly a read error. J is TRBJ2-3 and V is TRBV7-9; D ambiguous. This CDR3 has 12 residues. The germline V gene encodes CDR1 SEHNR and CDR2 FQNEAQ (reference sequence). The CDR3 sequence: CSSSLRVDTQYF. The CDR3 nucleotides read TGTTCCAGCAGCTTACGGGTGGATACGCAGTATTTT.

This clone has a single count. The V gene is TRBV5-6, the J gene TRBJ1-1; D gene ambiguous. The CDR3 consists of 12 residues. V lost 6 bases and J lost 6, with 12 bases in between. CDR1 is SGHDT, CDR2 YYEEEE, per germline. For the CDR3, the DNA is TGTGCCAGCACCCTTAATAGCGCTGAAGCTTTCTTT. It encodes CASTLNSAEAFF.

The chain couples TRBV6-1 to TRBJ1-1; a possible D gene is TRBD1 (5 bases). CDR1 is MNHNS, CDR2 SASEGT, per germline. The CDR3 runs 14 residues. Trimming left V 11 bases short and J 0 bases short, with 16 bases between. CDR3 bases: TGTGCCGGAGGGGAGTTCGGGATGAACACTGAAGCTTTCTTT. Encoded protein: CAGGEFGMNTEAFF.

The chain couples TRBV7-9 to TRBJ2-7; 11 nucleotides line up with TRBD1. V lost 4 bases, J lost 5 bases, and 7 bases stayed unmatched. There are 15 residues in the CDR3. Germline V gives CDR1 SEHNR, CDR2 FQNEAQ (reference sequence). The CDR3 DNA sequence: TGTGCCAGCAGCTCCAGGGAGGACAGGGGGCACGAGCAGTACTTC. Translating it yields CASSSREDRGHEQYF.

CDR3 residues: CASSIGGGTNTGELFF. The CDR3 nucleotides are TGTGCCAGTAGTATAGGCGGGGGAACGAACACCGGGGAGCTGTTTTTT. The rearrangement joins TRBV19 to TRBJ2-2; 7 positions agree with TRBD2. The CDR3 contains 16 residues. Germline V gene lookup returns CDR1 LNHDA and CDR2 SQIVND (reference sequence). Germline trimming cut 1 base from V and 0 bases from J; bases unmatched to any gene: 2. Combining the CDR3 with reference TRBV19 and TRBJ2-2 gives the whole variable domain DGGITQSPKYLFRKEGQNVTLSCEQNLNHDAMYWYRQDPGQGLRLIYYSQIVNDFQKGDIAEGYSVSREKKESFPLTVTSAQKNPTAFYLCASSIGGGTNTGELFFGEGSRLTVL.

The chain couples TRBV6-1 to TRBJ2-5, with 8 bases that match TRBD2. J lost 2 bases, V lost 4 bases, and 6 bases had no gene match. CDR1 and CDR2 from the germline V gene are MNHNS and SASEGT. The CDR3 covers 15 residues. Here the CDR3 reads CASSGPGGGQETQYF. The DNA of the CDR3 is TGTGCCAGCAGTGGCCCCGGGGGGGGTCAAGAGACCCAGTACTTC.

This chain links TRBV11-2 with TRBJ2-5; 9 nucleotides agree with TRBD2. The CDR3 covers 15 residues. The junction had 9 bases not matched to a gene; V was cut back by 5 bases and J by 5 bases. CDR1 and CDR2 from the germline V gene are SGHAT and FQNNGV. CDR3: CASSLSGRGGETQYF. As DNA, the CDR3 is TGTGCCAGCAGCCTGTCCGGGCGGGGGGGGGAGACCCAGTACTTC.

V is TRBV7-8 and J is TRBJ1-5, with D uncertain. Germline loops: CDR1 SGHVS, CDR2 FQNEAQ. This CDR3 comprises 13 residues. The V and J ends lost 2 bases and 8 bases respectively, with 10 bases between them. CDR3 protein: CASSLMGLEPQHF. The CDR3 DNA reads as TGTGCCAGCAGCTTAATGGGCCTTGAGCCCCAGCATTTT.

This clone was recorded once. The J gene is TRBJ2-1, the V gene TRBV13; D perhaps matches TRBD2 (6 bases). This CDR3 has 14 amino acids. V was cut by 5 bases and J by 0 bases, with 8 bases left in between. In germline, CDR1 is PRHDT, CDR2 FYEKMQ (reference sequence). The CDR3 DNA reads as TGTGCCAGCAGCAGGGACTTCTCCTACAATGAGCAGTTCTTC. Protein sequence: CASSRDFSYNEQFF.

The chain recombines TRBV10-3 with TRBJ2-2; possible D gene TRBD1, 5 bases. CDR1 and CDR2 from the germline V gene are ENHRY and SYGVKD. Trimming took 10 bases from V and 5 from J, leaving 23 bases between them. The CDR3 spans 16 residues. The CDR3 nucleotides read TGTGCCACCAAAGGGGCAGGCCGTACCCAAACCGGGGAGCTGTTTTTT. It specifies CATKGAGRTQTGELFF.

This chain uses TRBV6-6 with TRBJ1-3; possible D gene TRBD1, 6 bases. Trimming cost V 5 bases and J 0 bases, with 11 bases left between them. CDR3 size: 15 residues. Germline lookup yields CDR1 MNHNY and CDR2 SVGAGI (reference sequence). This chain's CDR3 is CASSRDNNSGNTIYF. CDR3 bases: TGTGCCAGCAGTCGGGACAATAACTCTGGAAACACCATATATTTT.

CDR3 nucleotides: TGTGCCAGTAACCAGGGAAGCTCTGGGGCCAACGTCCTGACTTTC. Amino acid sequence: CASNQGSSGANVLTF. This chain links TRBV19 with TRBJ2-6; TRBD1 might be the D (5 bases). Germline V CDR1 and CDR2: LNHDA, SQIVND (reference sequence). CDR3 length: 15 residues. V was trimmed by 7 bases and J by 0 bases, leaving 10 bases between them. The full variable domain, with the rest looked up from reference TRBV19 and TRBJ2-6, is DGGITQSPKYLFRKEGQNVTLSCEQNLNHDAMYWYRQDPGQGLRLIYYSQIVNDFQKGDIAEGYSVSREKKESFPLTVTSAQKNPTAFYLCASNQGSSGANVLTFGAGSRLTVL.

The chain has TRBV7-2 and TRBJ1-2; 8 bases are a match to TRBD1. The CDR3 sequence is 16 residues long. CDR1 is SGHTA and CDR2 is FQGNSA in the germline V gene. V shed 5 bases and J 3 bases; nucleotides not matched to a gene: 11. The CDR3 protein is CASSPNHRGGDYGYTF. As DNA, the CDR3 is TGTGCCAGCAGCCCTAATCACAGGGGGGGTGACTATGGCTACACCTTC.

For the CDR3, the DNA is TGTGCCAGCAGTGCACCCGGACAGGGAACTAATCAGCCCCAGCATTTT. The encoded protein is CASSAPGQGTNQPQHF. This rearrangement joins TRBV6-1 to TRBJ1-5; 8 nucleotides line up with TRBD1. Germline CDR1 MNHNS, CDR2 SASEGT. The CDR3 spans 16 residues. The V and J ends lost 4 bases and 4 bases, in that order; junction bases with no gene match: 9.

The J gene is TRBJ2-2, the V gene TRBV5-1; the match to TRBD1 covers 8 bases. The CDR3 runs to 15 residues. Unmatched junction bases numbered 5, after V lost 0 bases and J lost 7 bases. Germline V CDR1 and CDR2: SGHRS, YFSETQ. CDR3 loop: CASSLVQGAGGELFF. The CDR3 DNA reads TGCGCCAGCAGCTTGGTCCAGGGGGCCGGCGGGGAGCTGTTTTTT.

The genes are TRBV28 and TRBJ2-4, with TRBD1 identical over 7 bases. This CDR3 has 15 residues. Per germline, CDR1 MDHEN and CDR2 SYDVKM. V lost 3 bases to trimming and J lost 3 bases; unmatched junction nucleotides: 5. The CDR3 protein is CASSFPTGNKNIQYF. In nucleotides, the CDR3 is TGTGCCAGCAGTTTCCCGACAGGGAACAAAAACATTCAGTACTTC.

The rearrangement uses TRBV7-9 and TRBJ1-1; 7 nucleotides align to TRBD1. This CDR3 is built from 13 residues. Trimming cost V 5 bases and J 3 bases; bases outside gene matches: 3. Germline V gene lookup returns CDR1 SEHNR and CDR2 FQNEAQ (reference sequence). CDR3: CASSQTGYTEAFF. The CDR3 DNA is TGTGCCAGCAGCCAGACAGGGTACACTGAAGCTTTCTTT.

This clone was seen once. This chain uses TRBV27 with TRBJ2-7; 9 bases map to TRBD2. With V trimmed by 5 bases and J by 0 bases, 2 bases remained unmatched. The CDR3 has 14 amino acids. Germline loops: CDR1 MNHEY, CDR2 SMNVEV (reference sequence). CDR3 nucleotide sequence: TGTGCCAGCAGTCTAGCGGGGAGCTCCTACGAGCAGTACTTC. Translation gives CASSLAGSSYEQYF.

The chain uses TRBV18 and TRBJ1-2; D perhaps matches TRBD1 (6 bases). Germline V gene data show CDR1 as KGHSH and CDR2 as LQKENI. The CDR3 consists of 14 residues. Trimming took off 0 bases at V and 4 bases at J, with 9 bases between the two ends. The CDR3 nucleotides are TGTGCCAGCTCACCACCGGCACAGGGCTATGGCTACACCTTC. This sequence encodes CASSPPAQGYGYTF.

This clone was observed once. The chain employs TRBV7-2 and TRBJ2-7; weak D call: TRBD1 (5 bases). Trimming removed 0 bases at V and 4 bases at J, with 10 bases between. CDR3 length: 14 residues. The germline V gene has CDR1 SGHTA and CDR2 FQGNSA. The CDR3 is CASSLAMGHYEQYF. The DNA for the CDR3 is TGTGCCAGCAGCTTAGCCATGGGGCATTACGAGCAGTACTTC.

This rearrangement joins TRBV27 to TRBJ2-2; TRBD1 aligns across 10 bases. The CDR3 spans 15 residues. CDR1 and CDR2 (germline): MNHEY, SMNVEV (reference sequence). Trimming cost V 5 bases and J 4 bases; bases outside gene matches: 4. The CDR3 nucleotides read TGTGCCAGCAGTCCTCGGACAGGGGGCACCGGGGAGCTGTTTTTT. As protein: CASSPRTGGTGELFF.

This chain joins TRBV27 and TRBJ1-6, with 7 bases lining up with TRBD1. The CDR3 has 15 amino acids. The V gene end was trimmed by 6 bases and the J gene end by 9 bases; junction bases not matched to a gene: 11. Per germline, CDR1 MNHEY and CDR2 SMNVEV (reference sequence). The CDR3 DNA sequence: TGTGCCAGCAGGGGATACAGGGGAGGTGGTTCACCCCTCCACTTT. Protein product: CASRGYRGGGSPLHF.